This T cell receptor beta chain came from a study of identical twins. Whole-study results and caveats: Models underestimated how often monozygotic twins shared out-of-frame TCR alpha.

This clonotype came up many times. The antigen is undetermined. TCRdb re-called the 5' RACE reads through MiXCR, storing one row per CDR3 protein. The table shows a few hundred thousand distinct CDR3 sequences, with roughly 13% occurring only once. The CDR3 covers 18 residues. CDR1 LGHNA and CDR2 YNFKEQ come from the germline V gene. The V segment lost 0 bases and the J segment 3 bases; nucleotides outside the gene matches: 12. The donor group consisted entirely of healthy Caucasians. These data were likewise used in another study, on yellow fever vaccine responses in identical twins. That investigation notes: Convergence reportedly seemed to mark part of the twins' vaccine T cell response, with personalization marking the rest.

The origin of this receptor is a woman aged 18-29 years in good health. Sequenced sample: memory (CD45RO+) T cells sorted from blood. This chain uses TRBV4-2 with TRBJ2-3; 7 nucleotides match TRBD1. The CDR3 here is CASSQDQRTGTGTDTQYF. The CDR3 DNA reads TGTGCCAGCAGCCAAGATCAACGGACAGGCACAGGTACAGATACGCAGTATTTT.